Included here is one T cell receptor (beta chain) sequence, with context. Its target is unknown. The data are from a study of CD4 T cells in relation to SARS-CoV-2 and coronaviruses. Study-wide background: Patient ages ranged from about 21 to 72, median 38. Convalescent patients were fewer than ten males and a few females; two were Hispanic. The restricting HLA molecule for shared crossreactive spike epitopes was mapped.

TCRdb's table, derived via immunoSEQ multiplex PCR, lists solely in-frame clones and lacks some. This table holds tens of thousands of clones, about 91% found once. Study-level points and caveats: Memory recall responses, not primary responses primed in culture, are what the assay detects.

This sequence was found in an adult with COVID-19. Sequenced input: naive CD4+ T cells from PBMCs. Subset here: naive CD4+ T cells isolated by negative enrichment.

DNA for the CDR3: TGTGCCAGCAGCCCCGTCCCTAGTGGGGCCAACGTCCTGACTTTC. Protein sequence: CASSPVPSGANVLTF. The chain joins TRBV7-2 to TRBJ2-6; D uncertain. The CDR3 totals 15 residues. Germline CDR1 is SGHTA and CDR2 is FQGNSA. V was pared by 5 bases and J by 3 bases, with 11 bases between.